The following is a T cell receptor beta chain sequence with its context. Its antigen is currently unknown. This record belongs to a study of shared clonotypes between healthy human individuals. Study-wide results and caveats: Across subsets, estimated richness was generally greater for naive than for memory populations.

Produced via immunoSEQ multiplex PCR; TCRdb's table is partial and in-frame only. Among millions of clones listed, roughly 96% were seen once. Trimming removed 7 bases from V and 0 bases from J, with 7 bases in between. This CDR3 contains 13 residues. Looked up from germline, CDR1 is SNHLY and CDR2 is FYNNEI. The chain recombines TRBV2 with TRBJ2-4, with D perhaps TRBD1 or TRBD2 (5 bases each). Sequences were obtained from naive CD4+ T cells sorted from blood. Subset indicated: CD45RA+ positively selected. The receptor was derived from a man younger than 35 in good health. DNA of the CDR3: TGTGCCAGCATGGGGGTAGCCAAAAACATTCAGTACTTC. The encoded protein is CASMGVAKNIQYF.